Detailed here is one T cell receptor beta chain. This sample was included in a study of blood T cell repertoires in COVID-19. About the research overall: COVID-19 samples from acute and convalescent phases originated in the United States, Italy and Spain. The analysed material was cDNA or gDNA that came from T cells, B-cell-depleted T cells, or PBMCs.

The V end was cut by 7 bases, the J end by 4 bases, with 16 bases between. The CDR3 sequence is 14 residues long. CDR1 is MDHEN, CDR2 SYDVKM, per germline. Assay: immunoSEQ multiplex PCR; the TCRdb copy retains only in-frame clones and omits some. Found here are 250,000 to 350,000 clones, around 87% of them singletons; the top ten hold roughly 5%. Ages ranged from roughly 18 to 100 years, with residence in around 24 US areas. For recovered donors of Cohort 3, there were two negative PCRs, clearance, or symptom resolution. J is TRBJ1-2 and V is TRBV28, with D possibly being TRBD1 (5 bases). The TCR was taken from a woman under 40 who had recovered from COVID-19. Sequencing was carried out using PBMCs or T cells enriched from blood (not recorded which). As DNA, the CDR3 is TGTGCCAGCATCTTGGGGCAGGGAGGCTATGGCTACACCTTC. Amino acid sequence: CASILGQGGYGYTF.